A selection of T cell receptor beta chains follows, all from one sample in a study of beta chain features in type 1 diabetes. Assay: immunoSEQ multiplex PCR; the TCRdb copy retains only in-frame clones and omits some. The sample lists 500,000 to 800,000 clones, around 12% seen once, with 0.095% to 0.15% in the top ten. Sequencing was done on a sample of naive CD4+ T cells from blood. The receptor set was obtained from a man aged 25-45 years with type 1 diabetes. Both conserved end residues are part of each CDR3. D genes are given only for firm matches. The size of a clone is reported for some rows only, either as once, few or many, or as a class for expanded clones.

D	V	J	size	CDR3	DNA
TRBD1	TRBV7-9	TRBJ2-2	few	CASSLRQGAHTGELFF	TGTGCCAGCAGCCTTCGACAGGGGGCTCACACCGGGGAGCTGTTTTTT
-	TRBV29-1	TRBJ1-2	few	CSVGGALLENYGYTF	TGCAGCGTCGGGGGGGCCCTACTCGAAAACTATGGCTACACCTTC
-	TRBV7-9	TRBJ2-7	few	CASSFSAGEQYF	TGTGCCAGCAGCTTCTCGGCGGGGGAGCAGTACTTC
-	TRBV6-6	TRBJ2-1	-	CASSKGLEGGEQFF	TGTGCCAGCAGCAAGGGACTCGAGGGGGGTGAGCAGTTCTTC
TRBD1	TRBV23-1	TRBJ1-6	few	CASSQSHPGQRTSLSSPLHF	TGCGCCAGCAGTCAATCGCATCCGGGACAGCGAACGAGTTTAAGTTCACCCCTCCACTTT
-	TRBV7-9	TRBJ2-5	few	CASSTGSGETQYF	TGTGCCAGCAGCACCGGGAGCGGAGAGACCCAGTACTTC
-	TRBV5-4	TRBJ2-7	-	CASSPGGDRTYEQYF	TGTGCCAGCAGCCCTGGGGGAGACAGAACCTACGAGCAGTACTTC
TRBD2	TRBV7-2	TRBJ2-3	-	CASGPSGGTDTQYF	TGTGCCAGCGGTCCCAGCGGGGGCACAGATACGCAGTATTTT
-	TRBV14	TRBJ1-2	-	CASSRGTLGYTF	TGTGCCAGCAGCCGCGGGACTCTAGGCTACACCTTC
-	TRBV6-6	TRBJ2-2	-	CASRRQDRDTGELFF	TGTGCCAGCAGGAGACAGGATCGGGACACCGGGGAGCTGTTTTTT
TRBD2	TRBV7-9	TRBJ2-3	-	CASSLAAGGADTQYF	TGTGCCAGCAGCTTAGCGGCGGGGGGAGCAGATACGCAGTATTTT
-	TRBV7-2	TRBJ2-3	few	CASSLDGGRTDTQYF	TGTGCCAGCAGCTTAGACGGGGGTCGCACAGATACGCAGTATTTT
-	TRBV7-2	TRBJ1-5	few	CASSLGPGSGQPQHF	TGTGCCAGCAGCTTAGGCCCCGGCAGTGGCCAGCCCCAGCATTTT
-	TRBV7-2	TRBJ1-2	few	CASSLAQDGGYTF	TGTGCCAGCAGCTTAGCCCAGGATGGTGGCTACACCTTC
-	TRBV7-2	TRBJ2-7	-	CASSLAPHEQYF	TGTGCCAGCAGCTTAGCGCCCCACGAGCAGTACTTC
-	TRBV5-1	TRBJ1-2	few	CASSTDQDGYTF	TGCGCCAGCAGCACAGACCAGGATGGCTACACCTTC
-	TRBV23-1	TRBJ1-1	-	CASSPGRGQAEAFF	TGCGCCAGCAGCCCCGGGCGGGGGCAGGCTGAAGCTTTCTTT
TRBD1	TRBV7-6	TRBJ2-5	-	CASSPDRGQETQYF	TGTGCCAGCAGCCCTGACAGGGGGCAGGAGACCCAGTACTTC
TRBD2	TRBV7-2	TRBJ2-3	few	CASSPGLAGRVTDTQYF	TGTGCCAGCAGCCCGGGACTAGCGGGGAGAGTAACAGATACGCAGTATTTT
-	TRBV13	TRBJ1-2	few	CASSLGRGVYYGYTF	TGTGCCAGCAGCTTAGGTAGGGGAGTTTACTATGGCTACACCTTC
-	TRBV4-3	TRBJ2-2	few	CASSQWATGELFF	TGCGCCAGCAGCCAATGGGCCACCGGGGAGCTGTTTTTT
-	TRBV5-1	TRBJ2-7	-	CASSMGPSGSYEQYF	TGCGCCAGCAGCATGGGACCTTCGGGGTCCTACGAGCAGTACTTC
TRBD1	TRBV5-1	TRBJ2-7	-	CASSLALDRATSEQYF	TGCGCCAGCAGCTTGGCCTTGGACAGGGCCACGAGCGAGCAGTACTTC
-	TRBV30	TRBJ2-4	-	CAWSGGVAKNIQYF	TGTGCCTGGAGTGGGGGGGTGGCCAAAAACATTCAGTACTTC
-	TRBV5-4	TRBJ1-2	few	CASSLGGANYGYTF	TGTGCCAGCAGCTTGGGCGGAGCTAACTATGGCTACACCTTC